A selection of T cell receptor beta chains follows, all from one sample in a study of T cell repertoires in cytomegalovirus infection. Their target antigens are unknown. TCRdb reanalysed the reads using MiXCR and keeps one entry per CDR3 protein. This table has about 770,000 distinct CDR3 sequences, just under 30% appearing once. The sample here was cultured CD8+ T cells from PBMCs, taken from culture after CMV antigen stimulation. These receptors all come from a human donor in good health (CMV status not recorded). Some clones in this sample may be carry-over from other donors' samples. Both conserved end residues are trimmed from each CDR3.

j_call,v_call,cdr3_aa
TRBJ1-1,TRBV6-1,ASSTPAGTEAF
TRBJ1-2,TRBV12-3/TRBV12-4,ASRPGQGNYGYT
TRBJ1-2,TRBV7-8,ASSLAFPGGNGYT
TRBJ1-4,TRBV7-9,ASSSTEATNEKLF
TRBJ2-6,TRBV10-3,AISESLQGIPGANVLT
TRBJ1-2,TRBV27,ASSQTPGQGIRYGYT
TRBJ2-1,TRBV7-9,ASRLERGGPYNEQF
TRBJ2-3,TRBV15,ATSRDLGQGGTDTQY
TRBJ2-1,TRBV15,ATSRELAGANEQF
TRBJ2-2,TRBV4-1,ASSQEPLASGGAVGELF
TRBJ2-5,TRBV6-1,ASSERFWGRETQY
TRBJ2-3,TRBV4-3,ASSQGGLAGGPSTDTQY
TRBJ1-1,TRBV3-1,ASSQVGEAF
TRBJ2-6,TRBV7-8,ASSATGALPGANVLT
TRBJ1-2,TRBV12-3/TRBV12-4,ASTSGPEGYT
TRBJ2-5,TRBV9,ASSELAGELGETQY
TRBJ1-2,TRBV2,ASRPQGANYGYT
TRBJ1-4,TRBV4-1,ASSQVGAWTNEKLF
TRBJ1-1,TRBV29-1,SVGSFLEATEAF
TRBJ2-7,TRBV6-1,ASSSRGPASYEQY
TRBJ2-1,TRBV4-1,ASSPAPGQGADDQF
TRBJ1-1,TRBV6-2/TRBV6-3,ASSQYTEAF
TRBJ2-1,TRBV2,ATQGVKNEQF
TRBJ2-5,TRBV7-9,ASSLSSGFQETQY
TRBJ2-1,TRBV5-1,ASSAEEPSGNEQF
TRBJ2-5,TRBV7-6,ASSSSPIYSETQY
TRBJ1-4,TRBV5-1,ASSPMTDLDEKLF
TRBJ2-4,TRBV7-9,ASSPRKGGEAKNIQY
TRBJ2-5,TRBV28,ASSLGDYLMKTQY
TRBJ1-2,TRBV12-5,ASGSGGRGYGYT
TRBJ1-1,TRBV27,ASKVLLNTEAF
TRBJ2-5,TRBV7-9,ASSLRTEKETQY
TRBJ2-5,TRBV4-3,ASSQDGRESETQY
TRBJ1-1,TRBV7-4,ASSLRVTFLNTEAF
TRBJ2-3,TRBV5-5,ASSLGLSRGRGDTQY
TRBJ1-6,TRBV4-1,ASSQYRETSSYNSPLH
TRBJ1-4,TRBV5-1,ASSPTANEKLF
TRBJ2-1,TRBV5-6,ASSFWEAAYNEQF
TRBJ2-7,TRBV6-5,ASSYWDRGYEQY
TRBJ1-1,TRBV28,ASSFFEGAIEAF
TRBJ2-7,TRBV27,ASGVAAGAVNEQY
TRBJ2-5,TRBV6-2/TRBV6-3,ASSHHSGPQWETQY
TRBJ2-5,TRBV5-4,ASSRTGLVSGTQY
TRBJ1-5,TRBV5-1,ASSTGTGGNQPQH
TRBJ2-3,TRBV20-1,SARRRRGPSTDTQY
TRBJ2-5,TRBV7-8,ASSRPRDRVMETQY
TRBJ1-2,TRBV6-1,AVGTIVYGYT
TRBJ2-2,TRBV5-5,ASSLEGADTGELF
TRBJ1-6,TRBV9,ASSPGTDYNSPLH
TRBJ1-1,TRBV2,AKEGQEAGTEAF
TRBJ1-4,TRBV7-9,ASSLVQLNEKLF
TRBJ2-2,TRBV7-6,ASSSGPLRNTGELF
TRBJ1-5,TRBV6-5,ASSSRSAWGQPQH
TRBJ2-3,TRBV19,ASSINWRSTDTQY
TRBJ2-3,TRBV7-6,ASSLNPGLAADTQY